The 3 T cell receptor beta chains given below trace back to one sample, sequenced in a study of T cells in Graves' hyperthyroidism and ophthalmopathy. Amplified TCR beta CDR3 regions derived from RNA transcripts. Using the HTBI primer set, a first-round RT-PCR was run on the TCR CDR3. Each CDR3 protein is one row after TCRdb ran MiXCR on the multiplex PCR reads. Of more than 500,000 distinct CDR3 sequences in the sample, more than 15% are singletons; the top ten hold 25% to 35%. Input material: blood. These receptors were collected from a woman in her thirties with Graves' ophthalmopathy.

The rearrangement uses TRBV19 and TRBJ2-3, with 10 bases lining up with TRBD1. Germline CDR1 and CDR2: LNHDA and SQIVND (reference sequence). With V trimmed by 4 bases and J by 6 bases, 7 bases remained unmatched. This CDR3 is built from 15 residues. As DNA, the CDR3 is TGTGCCAGTAGTACCCCGACAGGGGGCCCCGATACGCAGTATTTT. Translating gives CASSTPTGGPDTQYF. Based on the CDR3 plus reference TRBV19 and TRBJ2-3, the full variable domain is DGGITQSPKYLFRKEGQNVTLSCEQNLNHDAMYWYRQDPGQGLRLIYYSQIVNDFQKGDIAEGYSVSREKKESFPLTVTSAQKNPTAFYLCASSTPTGGPDTQYFGPGTRLTVL.

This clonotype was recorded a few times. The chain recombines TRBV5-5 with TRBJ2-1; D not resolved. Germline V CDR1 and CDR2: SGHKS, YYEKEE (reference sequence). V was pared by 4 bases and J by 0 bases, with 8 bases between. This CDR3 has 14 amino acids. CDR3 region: CASSPIISYNEQFF. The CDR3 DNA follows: TGTGCCAGCAGCCCCATAATCTCCTACAATGAGCAGTTCTTC.

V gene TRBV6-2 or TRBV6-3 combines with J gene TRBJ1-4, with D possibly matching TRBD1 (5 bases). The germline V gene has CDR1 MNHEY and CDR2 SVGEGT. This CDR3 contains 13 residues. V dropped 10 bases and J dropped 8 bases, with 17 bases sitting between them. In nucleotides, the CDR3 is TGTGCCACCTTCTCAGGGAGAGGAGAAAAACTGTTTTTT. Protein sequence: CATFSGRGEKLFF.